This T cell receptor beta chain was obtained from a study of blood T cell repertoires in COVID-19. This CDR3 has 12 amino acids. Germline CDR1 is GTSNPN and CDR2 is SVGIG (reference sequence). Between the trimmed V and J ends, which lost 2 bases and 0 bases, there was a span of 4 bases. What the recovered Cohort 3 donors had was two negative PCRs, clearance, or symptom resolution. Clones were sequenced by immunoSEQ multiplex PCR, and TCRdb holds only the in-frame ones, with some missing. Among approximately 470,000 clones listed, about nine tenths were seen once. The clonotype originates from a woman under 30 who had recovered from COVID-19. The sequenced material came from PBMCs or T cells enriched from blood (not recorded which). The J gene is TRBJ1-1, the V gene TRBV30; D is undetermined. CDR3 loop: CAWSYMNTEAFF. The CDR3 coding sequence is TGTGCCTGGAGTTATATGAACACTGAAGCTTTCTTT.